Presented here are 6 T cell receptor beta chains from one specimen sequenced in a study of lymphopenia after photon versus proton radiotherapy. Data came from immunoSEQ multiplex PCR; TCRdb stores just in-frame clones and leaves some out. The table includes tens of thousands of clones, roughly 89% detected once. Specimen: peripheral blood, collected from a patient treated with proton-based radiotherapy. The receptor source for this set is a woman between 65 and 79 years old with pancreatic cancer. Some clones in this sample may be carry-over from other donors' samples.

The CDR3 loop reads CASSQASGWGVEFF. CDR3 bases: TGTGCCAGCAGCCAGGCTAGCGGATGGGGGGTGGAGTTCTTC. This chain links TRBV14 with TRBJ2-1; 7 positions match TRBD2. CDR1 and CDR2 (germline): SGHDN, FVKESK. V shed 3 bases and J 14 bases; nucleotides not matched to a gene: 13. CDR3 size: 14 residues.

This clone was observed once. This chain joins TRBV10-3 and TRBJ1-1; tentative D call: TRBD1 (6 bases). This CDR3 has 14 amino acids. The V and J ends lost 10 bases and 1 base respectively, with 16 bases between them. The V gene's germline CDR1 is ENHRY and CDR2 SYGVKD. Written as DNA, the CDR3 is TGTGCCACCCGGGGGGACACAGAGAACACTGAAGCTTTCTTT. This sequence encodes CATRGDTENTEAFF.

This chain links TRBV5-4 with TRBJ1-1; possible D gene TRBD1, 6 bases. Trimming removed 0 bases at V and 11 bases at J, with 14 bases between. The CDR3 runs to 13 residues. CDR1 and CDR2 from the germline V gene are SGHNT and YYREEE (reference sequence). DNA for the CDR3: TGTGCCAGCAGCTTGGGTCTGGGGGCGGGTGCTTTCTTT. Its protein product is CASSLGLGAGAFF.

J is TRBJ2-1 and V is TRBV10-3, with 11 bases matching TRBD2. Per germline, CDR1 ENHRY and CDR2 SYGVKD. CDR3 length: 14 amino acids. J lost 8 bases, V lost 6 bases, and 6 bases had no gene match. CDR3 amino acids: CAIRIAGGRDEQFF. The CDR3 bases are TGTGCCATCAGGATAGCGGGAGGGAGGGATGAGCAGTTCTTC.

J is TRBJ1-2 and V is TRBV5-1, with D perhaps matching TRBD1 (5 bases). Trimming took off 7 bases at V and 0 bases at J, with 16 bases between the two ends. The CDR3 covers 15 residues. Germline lookup yields CDR1 SGHRS and CDR2 YFSETQ. In DNA, the CDR3 is TGCGCCAGCGGGGACCCGGAACACTCTAACTATGGCTACACCTTC. It translates to CASGDPEHSNYGYTF. The complete variable domain, with remaining parts taken from reference TRBV5-1 and TRBJ1-2, reads KAGVTQTPRYLIKTRGQQVTLSCSPISGHRSVSWYQQTPGQGLQFLFEYFSETQRNKGNFPGRFSGRQFSNSRSEMNVSTLELGDSALYLCASGDPEHSNYGYTFGSGTRLTVV.

V and J are TRBV5-6 and TRBJ1-3; D might be TRBD1 (6 bases). The CDR3 has 14 amino acids. CDR1 SGHDT and CDR2 YYEEEE come from the germline V gene. The ends were cut back, 0 bases at V and 2 bases at J, with 6 bases in the middle. The CDR3 spells CASSLGGPGNTIYF. For the CDR3, the DNA is TGTGCCAGCAGCTTGGGGGGGCCTGGAAACACCATATATTTT.